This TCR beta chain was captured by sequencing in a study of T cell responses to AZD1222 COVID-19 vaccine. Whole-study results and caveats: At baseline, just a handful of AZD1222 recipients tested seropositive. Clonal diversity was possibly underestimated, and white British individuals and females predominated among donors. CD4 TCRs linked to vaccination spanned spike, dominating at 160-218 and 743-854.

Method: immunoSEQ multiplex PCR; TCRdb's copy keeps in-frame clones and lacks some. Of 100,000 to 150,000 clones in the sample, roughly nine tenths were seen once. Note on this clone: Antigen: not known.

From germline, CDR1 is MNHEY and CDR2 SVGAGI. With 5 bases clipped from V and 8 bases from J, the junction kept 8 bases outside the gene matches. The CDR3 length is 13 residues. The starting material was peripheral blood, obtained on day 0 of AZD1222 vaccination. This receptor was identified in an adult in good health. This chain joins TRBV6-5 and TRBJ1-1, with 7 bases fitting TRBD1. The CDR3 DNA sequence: TGTGCCAGCAGTCCGCCGGGACAGACAGAAGCTTTCTTT. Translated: CASSPPGQTEAFF.